A single sample is the source of the 11 T cell receptor beta chains below, sequenced in a study of T-cell memory formation after mild COVID-19. One entry per CDR3 protein results from TCRdb running MiXCR on the 5' RACE reads. The sample comprises about 190,000 distinct CDR3 sequences, over 20% of which are singletons, and 23% rests with the top ten. Sequencing was carried out using PBMCs or a T cell subset sorted from them (not recorded which). The receptors were gathered from an adult woman who had mild COVID-19 (a few samples of this study predate the infection). Cell type and time point are not known.

In its sample, this clonotype was seen a few times. The chain is built from TRBV4-1 and TRBJ2-3; TRBD2 is a possible D gene (5 bases). Trimming took 4 bases from V and 2 from J, leaving 22 bases between them. The length of the CDR3 is 18 residues. Germline CDR1 is MGHRA and CDR2 is YSYEKL. The CDR3: CASSPLIPASPYTDTQYF. CDR3 in DNA: TGCGCCAGCAGCCCCCTAATCCCGGCTAGCCCATACACAGATACGCAGTATTTT.

This clonotype occurred a few times. The gene calls are TRBV6-4 and TRBJ2-1, with D possibly being TRBD1 or TRBD2 (5 bases each). The V gene lost 5 bases and the J gene lost 8 bases, with 13 bases spanning the gap. CDR1 is MRHNA and CDR2 is SNTAGT in the germline V gene. The CDR3 runs to 13 residues. The CDR3 loop reads CASSRGAIDEQFF. The CDR3 DNA reads as TGTGCCAGCAGTAGAGGGGCGATCGATGAGCAGTTCTTC.

CDR3 nucleotides: TGTGCCAGCAGCCGAGGGGGTTACACTGAAGCTTTCTTT. It codes for CASSRGGYTEAFF. The V gene is TRBV4-2, the J gene TRBJ1-1; a weak D match, TRBD1 (6 bases). The length of the CDR3 is 13 residues. V lost 4 bases, J lost 3 bases, and 9 bases lay in between. Germline V gene data show CDR1 as LGHNA and CDR2 as YNFKEQ.

This chain connects TRBV6-2 or TRBV6-3 to TRBJ2-3; D gene ambiguous. Germline V CDR1 and CDR2: MNHEY, SVGEGT. V lost 8 bases and J lost 1, with 13 bases in between. This CDR3 is built from 14 residues. This chain's CDR3 is CASEGTRGTDTQYF. In nucleotides, the CDR3 is TGTGCCAGCGAAGGAACTCGAGGCACAGATACGCAGTATTTT.

The V call is TRBV12-5, the J call TRBJ2-3, with 8 bases fitting TRBD2. Per the germline V gene, CDR1 is LGHNT and CDR2 is FRNRAP. This CDR3 region has 15 residues. V trimming: 5 bases; J trimming: 2 bases; junction bases outside the gene matches: 6. CDR3 sequence reads: CASGVSGTFTDTQYF. The CDR3, as DNA: TGTGCTAGTGGTGTTAGCGGGACGTTCACAGATACGCAGTATTTT.

This chain connects TRBV25-1 to TRBJ2-5; maybe TRBD2 (6 bases). This CDR3 contains 13 residues. The V gene lost 2 bases and the J gene lost 4 bases, with 8 bases spanning the gap. The germline V gene encodes CDR1 MGHDK and CDR2 SYGVNS. CDR3 sequence: CASSELGGETQYF. Here the CDR3 DNA reads TGTGCCAGCAGTGAACTGGGGGGAGAGACCCAGTACTTC.

Only one count was recorded for this clonotype. The chain uses TRBV5-4 and TRBJ1-2; 8 nucleotides line up with TRBD1. Germline V gene sequence: CDR1 SGHNT, CDR2 YYREEE (reference sequence). This CDR3 spans 14 amino acids. The trim removed 5 bases at V and 4 bases at J, leaving 7 bases unmatched. The CDR3: CASRFDRGTYGYTF. CDR3 DNA sequence: TGTGCCAGCAGATTTGACAGGGGTACCTATGGCTACACCTTC.

This chain uses TRBV12-3 or TRBV12-4 with TRBJ2-4, with 9 bases lining up with TRBD1. The V segment lost 4 bases and the J segment 5 bases; nucleotides outside the gene matches: 9. The CDR3 has 16 residues. CDR3 sequence (DNA): TGTGCCAGCAGTTACCCGGGACAGGGAGGAGAAAACATTCAGTACTTC. It translates to CASSYPGQGGENIQYF.

This clonotype was observed many times. V and J are TRBV24-1 and TRBJ2-2, with 11 bases identical to TRBD2. Trimming cost V 0 bases and J 1 base; bases outside gene matches: 12. Germline CDR1 reads KGHDR; CDR2 reads SFDVKD. CDR3 size: 21 residues. The CDR3 DNA is TGTGCCACCAGTGATTTGCGGGGGCTAGCGGGAGGATTACGGAACACCGGGGAGCTGTTTTTT. This translates into CATSDLRGLAGGLRNTGELFF.

A few counts support this clonotype. Compared with germline, one end of the junction differs, possibly owing to a read error. The chain is built from TRBV5-1 and TRBJ2-1; D might be TRBD1 or TRBD2, each matching 5 bases. This CDR3 has 13 residues. Germline V gene lookup returns CDR1 SGHRS and CDR2 YFSETQ. CDR3 sequence reads: CASSLGVNNEQFF. The CDR3 DNA sequence: TGCGCCAGCAGTTTGGGGGTAAACAATGAGCAGTTCTTC.

Only a few counts were recorded for this clonotype. The gene calls are TRBV6-6 and TRBJ1-5; D possibly corresponds to TRBD1 (6 bases). CDR1 and CDR2 from the germline V gene are MNHNY and SVGAGI (reference sequence). V was trimmed by 6 bases and J by 7 bases, leaving 19 bases between them. The CDR3 has 15 residues. The CDR3 region has the DNA TGTGCCAGCAGAGAAACTCACAGGGTGAACCAGCCCCAGCATTTT. Its protein is CASRETHRVNQPQHF.